The 27 T cell receptor beta chains listed next were all sequenced from one sample in a study of T cell repertoires in cytomegalovirus infection. Via MiXCR, TCRdb re-called the reads, giving one row per CDR3 protein. The table has hundreds of thousands of distinct CDR3 sequences, around 35% seen once. No antigens are known for them. The sample was cultured PBMCs, taken from culture after CMV antigen stimulation. The receptors were gathered from a human donor in good health (CMV status not recorded). Some clones in this sample may be carry-over from other donors' samples.

In this sample, this clonotype turned up many times. J is TRBJ1-5 and V is TRBV7-2; D ambiguous. From germline, CDR1 is SGHTA and CDR2 FQGNSA. This CDR3 has 13 amino acids. The germline V and J ends were trimmed by 8 bases and 3 bases, with 11 bases remaining between them. Here the CDR3 DNA reads TGTGCCAGCGCTCTTTTTCCCAATCAGCCCCAGCATTTT. It yields the protein CASALFPNQPQHF.

The chain joins TRBV7-2 to TRBJ1-1, with D perhaps matching TRBD1 (6 bases). Trimming left V 1 base short and J 11 bases short, with 17 bases between. Germline-derived CDR1 and CDR2 are SGHTA and FQGNSA. The CDR3 sequence is 14 residues long. The CDR3 region is CASSLVGSWQGAFF. DNA for the CDR3: TGTGCCAGCAGCTTAGTTGGTTCTTGGCAGGGGGCTTTCTTT.

The table lists this clonotype with many counts. The rearrangement uses TRBV7-8 and TRBJ1-2, with D unresolved. Trimming shortened V by 5 bases and J by 7 bases, and 11 bases separated the two germline ends. The CDR3 runs 12 residues. Germline loops: CDR1 SGHVS, CDR2 FQNEAQ. CDR3 bases: TGTGCCAGCAGCCCATCTCGGGGTGGCTACACCTTC. Protein sequence: CASSPSRGGYTF.

In the case of this clonotype: This clone may be a read error of a much larger clone one base away. The V gene is TRBV10-3, the J gene TRBJ2-2; D unclear. There are 11 residues in the CDR3. Germline CDR1 ENHRY, CDR2 SYGVKD. V was cut by 3 bases and J by 4 bases, with 0 bases left in between. CDR3: CAISDTGELFF. The CDR3 region has the DNA TGTGCCATCAGTGACACCGGGGAGCTGTTTTTT.

This rearrangement joins TRBV28 to TRBJ1-2, with D possibly matching TRBD1 (5 bases). Trimming pared 2 bases from V and 4 bases from J, leaving 11 bases between. Germline V gene lookup returns CDR1 MDHEN and CDR2 SYDVKM. This CDR3 is built from 14 residues. The chain's CDR3 is CASSLVRQGYGYTF. The DNA of the CDR3 is TGTGCCAGCAGTTTAGTTAGGCAGGGCTATGGCTACACCTTC.

This clonotype was observed many times. The chain carries TRBV7-2 and TRBJ2-2; D perhaps matches TRBD1 (6 bases). Germline V gene lookup returns CDR1 SGHTA and CDR2 FQGNSA. The CDR3 totals 18 residues. V was shortened by 6 bases and J by 7 bases, with 27 bases between the two germline ends. CDR3 protein: CASSHGPPPTGLFGELFF. DNA of the CDR3: TGTGCCAGCAGTCACGGGCCTCCGCCTACAGGGTTGTTCGGGGAGCTGTTTTTT. Supplemented by reference TRBV7-2 and TRBJ2-2, the full variable domain reads GAGVSQSPSNKVTEKGKDVELRCDPISGHTALYWYRQSLGQGLEFLIYFQGNSAPDKSGLPSDRFSAERTGGSVSTLTIQRTQQEDSAVYLCASSHGPPPTGLFGELFFGEGSRLTVL.

This clonotype was counted only a few times. This rearrangement joins TRBV7-9 to TRBJ2-3, with 8 nucleotides matching TRBD2. This CDR3 has 19 amino acids. Germline assignment: CDR1 SEHNR and CDR2 FQNEAQ (reference sequence). V dropped 4 bases and J dropped 4; count of bases not matched to a gene: 19. CDR3 loop: CASSSAKFSGTRRPDTQYF. The DNA for the CDR3 is TGTGCCAGCAGCTCCGCAAAATTTTCCGGGACTAGAAGGCCAGATACGCAGTATTTT.

The CDR3 reads CSARDLRGRTDTQYF. The DNA of the CDR3 is TGCAGTGCTAGAGATCTCCGGGGGCGCACAGATACGCAGTATTTT. The chain joins TRBV20-1 to TRBJ2-3; the D gene could be TRBD1 or TRBD2 (6 bases each). Germline CDR1 and CDR2: DFQATT and SNEGSKA (reference sequence). V lost 0 bases to trimming and J lost 1 base, with 11 bases between them. There are 15 residues in the CDR3.

This chain joins TRBV28 and TRBJ1-2, with D unclear. The CDR3 extends over 11 amino acids. CDR1 MDHEN and CDR2 SYDVKM come from the germline V gene. V dropped 7 bases and J dropped 2 bases, with 5 bases sitting between them. The CDR3 bases are TGTGCCAGCATGGACAACTATGGCTACACCTTC. Its translation: CASMDNYGYTF.

This clonotype was detected only a few times. V gene TRBV18 combines with J gene TRBJ2-1; D may be TRBD1 (6 bases). V dropped 7 bases and J dropped 0 bases, with 13 bases sitting between them. CDR3 length: 15 amino acids. Germline lookup yields CDR1 KGHSH and CDR2 LQKENI. CDR3 DNA: TGTGCCAGCTTAGGGGGTCAGGCCTCCTACAATGAGCAGTTCTTC. Its protein product is CASLGGQASYNEQFF.

This chain joins TRBV9 and TRBJ1-6, with D uncertain. CDR3 size: 14 residues. Germline values: CDR1 SGDLS, CDR2 YYNGEE. V was shortened by 0 bases and J by 7 bases, with 8 bases between the two germline ends. This CDR3 reads CASSVDPGNSPLHF. The CDR3 nucleotides are TGTGCCAGCAGCGTAGACCCCGGGAATTCACCCCTCCACTTT. The complete variable domain, with remaining parts taken from reference TRBV9 and TRBJ1-6, reads DSGVTQTPKHLITATGQRVTLRCSPRSGDLSVYWYQQSLDQGLQFLIQYYNGEERAKGNILERFSAQQFPDLHSELNLSSLELGDSALYFCASSVDPGNSPLHFGNGTRLTVT.

The chain combines TRBV7-2 with TRBJ1-5; 9 bases fit TRBD1. This CDR3 is built from 15 residues. Trimming cost V 5 bases and J 6 bases; bases outside gene matches: 8. The V gene's germline CDR1 is SGHTA and CDR2 FQGNSA. CDR3 in amino acids: CASSAGGQGSQPQHF. The CDR3 bases are TGTGCCAGCAGCGCCGGGGGACAGGGAAGTCAGCCCCAGCATTTT.

This sequence joins TRBV7-6 and TRBJ2-3; D is undetermined. Germline CDR1 SGHVS, CDR2 FNYEAQ. Trimming pared 5 bases from V and 0 bases from J, leaving 12 bases between. The CDR3 length is 15 residues. CDR3 in amino acids: CASSLPSASTDTQYF. CDR3 DNA: TGTGCCAGCAGCCTTCCGTCCGCCAGCACAGATACGCAGTATTTT.

This clonotype has ten or more counts. V is TRBV7-2 and J is TRBJ2-1, with 11 bases lining up with TRBD2. V gave up 5 bases and J gave up 6 bases; unmatched junction bases: 12. There are 17 residues in the CDR3. Germline-derived CDR1 and CDR2 are SGHTA and FQGNSA. In DNA form, the CDR3 reads TGTGCCAGCAGCCCATTTTCGCTAGCGGGAGGTGGCAATGAGCAGTTCTTC. Amino acids: CASSPFSLAGGGNEQFF. The variable domain in full, with the rest retrieved from reference TRBV7-2 and TRBJ2-1, is GAGVSQSPSNKVTEKGKDVELRCDPISGHTALYWYRQSLGQGLEFLIYFQGNSAPDKSGLPSDRFSAERTGGSVSTLTIQRTQQEDSAVYLCASSPFSLAGGGNEQFFGPGTRLTVL.

The V call is TRBV18, the J call TRBJ1-3; 7 bases agree with TRBD1. This CDR3 has 15 amino acids. J gave up 4 bases and V 5 bases, and 8 bases lay outside the gene matches. Germline CDR1 is KGHSH and CDR2 is LQKENI. CDR3 residues: CASSYFGTEGNTIYF. The CDR3 DNA follows: TGTGCCAGCTCATACTTTGGGACAGAAGGAAACACCATATATTTT.

This clonotype was counted between two and nine times. The chain combines TRBV5-5 with TRBJ2-7; TRBD2 matches at 9 bases. The length of the CDR3 is 16 residues. Trimming took 1 base from V and 6 from J; bases not matched to a gene: 11. Germline values: CDR1 SGHKS, CDR2 YYEKEE (reference sequence). CDR3 sequence reads: CASSLYTPSGISEQYF. The DNA for the CDR3 is TGTGCCAGCAGCTTGTATACGCCTAGCGGGATAAGCGAGCAGTACTTC.

V and J are TRBV19 and TRBJ1-1; 7 bases fit TRBD1. Germline lookup yields CDR1 LNHDA and CDR2 SQIVND (reference sequence). The ends lost 3 bases at V and 1 base at J; junction bases unmatched: 11. The CDR3 loop spans 17 amino acids. CDR3 DNA sequence: TGTGCCAGTAGTATGGGACGTCACAGGGGCGAGAACACTGAAGCTTTCTTT. It yields the protein CASSMGRHRGENTEAFF. The full variable domain, with the rest looked up from reference TRBV19 and TRBJ1-1, is DGGITQSPKYLFRKEGQNVTLSCEQNLNHDAMYWYRQDPGQGLRLIYYSQIVNDFQKGDIAEGYSVSREKKESFPLTVTSAQKNPTAFYLCASSMGRHRGENTEAFFGQGTRLTVV.

Turning to this clonotype: One junction end disagrees with the germline gene, perhaps due to a read error. The chain is built from TRBV6-2 or TRBV6-3 and TRBJ2-1; D remains unclear. The germline gives CDR1 MNHEY, CDR2 SVGEGT. CDR3 length: 15 residues. CDR3 protein: CASFGRASSYNERFF. Here the CDR3 DNA reads TGTGCCAGCTTCGGCAGAGCAAGCTCCTACAATGAGCGGTTCTTC.

This clonotype occurred many times. The chain is built from TRBV7-8 and TRBJ2-5; the match to TRBD2 covers 9 bases. The V and J ends lost 5 bases and 2 bases, in that order; junction bases with no gene match: 3. This CDR3 spans 14 amino acids. Germline V CDR1 and CDR2: SGHVS, FQNEAQ. The CDR3 here is CASSRLAVQETQYF. The CDR3 nucleotides read TGTGCCAGCAGCCGACTAGCGGTACAAGAGACCCAGTACTTC.

The CDR3 region is CASSLAPLQFF. CDR3 bases: TGTGCCAGCAGCTTAGCTCCTCTGCAGTTCTTC. This chain connects TRBV7-2 to TRBJ2-1; D is unclear. The CDR3 runs to 11 residues. The germline V and J ends were trimmed by 0 bases and 12 bases, with 6 bases remaining between them. Looked up from germline, CDR1 is SGHTA and CDR2 is FQGNSA.

This clonotype has a handful of counts. V usage is TRBV20-1 and J usage is TRBJ1-5, with 9 bases aligning to TRBD1. CDR3 length: 20 amino acids. CDR1 and CDR2 from the germline V gene are DFQATT and SNEGSKA (reference sequence). V shed 0 bases and J 0 bases; nucleotides not matched to a gene: 15. The CDR3 DNA is TGCAGTGCTAGAGATCCACAGGGGGCGCGGGAGTCATATAGCAATCAGCCCCAGCATTTT. It is translated as CSARDPQGARESYSNQPQHF.

The chain carries TRBV7-2 and TRBJ2-5, with a weak D call TRBD2 (6 bases). The CDR3 is 14 residues long. The V gene's germline CDR1 is SGHTA and CDR2 FQGNSA. V was pared by 1 base and J by 2 bases, with 8 bases between. The CDR3 bases are TGTGCCAGCAGCTTAGGGAGGGTTCAAGAGACCCAGTACTTC. Amino acid sequence: CASSLGRVQETQYF.

In regard to this clonotype: Relative to the germline gene, one junction end is altered; a read error may explain this. The V and J genes are TRBV12-3 or TRBV12-4 and TRBJ2-2; D remains unclear. The CDR3 extends over 13 amino acids. CDR3 sequence (DNA): TGTACCAGCAGTTTCGTCCGCACCGGGGAGCTGTTTTTT. It codes for CTSSFVRTGELFF.

This sequence joins TRBV20-1 and TRBJ1-1; possible D gene TRBD1, 5 bases. Trimming cost V 5 bases and J 0 bases, with 10 bases left between them. Germline CDR1 and CDR2: DFQATT and SNEGSKA (reference sequence). The CDR3 has 13 amino acids. CDR3 DNA sequence: TGCAGTGCTCAACAGGACATGAACACTGAAGCTTTCTTT. This gives the protein CSAQQDMNTEAFF.

This clonotype was observed a handful of times. V is TRBV7-2 and J is TRBJ1-4; D remains unclear. V lost 6 bases and J 8 bases, leaving 13 bases between the germline ends. CDR1 and CDR2 from the germline V gene are SGHTA and FQGNSA. This CDR3 comprises 13 residues. CDR3 amino acids: CASSSRAWEKLFF. CDR3 in DNA: TGTGCCAGCAGTTCGAGGGCCTGGGAAAAACTGTTTTTT.

The chain uses TRBV5-6 and TRBJ2-1; 9 bases match TRBD1. Germline CDR1 is SGHDT and CDR2 is YYEEEE. The CDR3 is made up of 14 amino acids. The J segment lost 6 bases and the V segment lost 3 bases, leaving 4 bases of the junction unmatched. The CDR3 loop reads CASSYLDRGNEQFF. As DNA, the CDR3 is TGTGCCAGCAGCTACCTGGACAGGGGCAATGAGCAGTTCTTC. Filled out from reference TRBV5-6 and TRBJ2-1, the complete variable domain reads DAGVTQSPTHLIKTRGQQVTLRCSPKSGHDTVSWYQQALGQGPQFIFQYYEEEERQRGNFPDRFSGHQFPNYSSELNVNALLLGDSALYLCASSYLDRGNEQFFGPGTRLTVL.

This clonotype was counted between two and nine times. The chain is built from TRBV11-2 and TRBJ2-1, with 11 nucleotides matching TRBD2. The V segment lost 6 bases and the J segment 9 bases; nucleotides outside the gene matches: 7. This CDR3 has 14 residues. In germline, CDR1 is SGHAT, CDR2 FQNNGV. The CDR3: CASRNSGGAGEQFF. CDR3 DNA sequence: TGTGCCAGCAGAAATAGCGGGGGGGCTGGTGAGCAGTTCTTC.